This T cell receptor beta chain was identified during a study of blood T cells in healthy people across ages. Turning to this clonotype: The target antigen is unknown.

Study observations and caveats: The study lacked donor CMV status, which possibly confounded expanded clonotype changes.

Each donor gave 9 to 10 milliliters of peripheral blood. Primers used in a second PCR of about 7 to 12 cycles were a sample-barcoded 5' primer and a J-beta primer mix. One entry per CDR3 protein, called by TCRdb with MiXCR from the 5' RACE reads. The sample lists fewer than 1 million distinct CDR3 sequences, 44% occurring once. Germline CDR1 is LGHDT and CDR2 is YNNKEL (reference sequence). The CDR3 totals 15 residues. V lost 1 base and J lost 4, with 13 bases in between. Sequences were obtained from blood. The TCR sequence derives from a man between 60 and 70 years old in good health. The V call is TRBV3-1, the J call TRBJ1-1; perhaps TRBD1 as D (6 bases). This chain's CDR3 is CASSQGRGVSTEAFF. CDR3 in DNA: TGTGCCAGCAGCCAAGGAAGGGGGGTAAGCACTGAAGCTTTCTTT.